Detailed here is one T cell receptor beta chain. This clone was seen more than once but under ten times. Its antigen is unknown. Base qualities are not provided; no much larger clone lies one nucleotide away. The data were obtained in a study of blood T cell repertoires in COVID-19 (dated by TCRdb to 2019 to 2021). For the wider study: Samples covering the acute and convalescent phases of COVID-19 were provided by collaborators in the United States, Italy and Spain. A freely available public database, intended as a resource for researchers studying the immune response to SARS-CoV-2, is where the repertoires were released. The prospective study material was composed of cDNA or gDNA derived from T cells, B-cell-depleted T cells, or PBMCs. Samples came from the ongoing ImmuneRACE study (first 160 participants) plus 1,254 subjects from 6 global collaborators. Sample metadata almost always included a de-identified subject ID, COVID-19 status, age in years and sex. Subjects who had been exposed to COVID-19, were actively infected with it, or had recovered from it provided the deeply sampled blood TCRbeta repertoires that made up the dataset. Where available, HLA class I and class II types were taken from metadata supplied by the sample provider and were not determined by assay-based typing.

TCRbeta CDR3 regions were amplified from genomic DNA by means of the immunoSEQ Assay, a bias-controlled multiplex PCR. The source study handled its data this way. The number of nucleated cells in each sample was estimated by amplification of reference gene primers within the assay. To quantify the absolute abundance of each unique TCRbeta CDR3 rearrangement, sequence reads were collapsed and filtered. For each sample, productive Simpson clonality was calculated as the square root of Simpson's diversity index across productive rearrangements. Imported from immuneACCESS, the table was reduced by TCRdb to in-frame sequences with V and J called. These copies leave out some clones; in studies compared against another copy, an unresolved V gene accounts for under half, and the cause of the remainder is not known. D and trimming were read from the DNA, whereas the V and J calls and clone size are those reported in that table. Present in this sample are over 350,000 clones, 70% to 90% of which were seen just once. The ten largest clonotypes hold 1.4% of the sample.

The germline V gene sets CDR1 to SNHLY and CDR2 to FYNNEI. V is reduced by 6 bases and J by 6 bases, leaving a spacing of 8 bases between them. Reading from cysteine to phenylalanine, the CDR3 counts 11 amino acids. CDR3 DNA is the only sequence kept; it has 33 bases, read in frame from the first base. Broad study findings and their caveats: The quantity of clinical and demographic metadata differed by source and by participant and was supplied without curation.

Each collaborating institution followed its own protocols to collect whole blood in K2EDTA tubes. For TCRbeta analysis, collaborator samples were shipped as frozen whole blood, as isolated PBMCs, or as DNA extracted from either sample type. This receptor was identified in a woman between 25 and 40 years old with active or convalescent COVID-19. The sequence links TRBV2 to TRBJ1-2, with no confident D gene call. What was sequenced was peripheral blood. The CDR3 loop reads CASSGEHGYTF. The DNA sequence is given as TGTGCCAGCAGCGGAGAGCATGGCTACACCTTC.